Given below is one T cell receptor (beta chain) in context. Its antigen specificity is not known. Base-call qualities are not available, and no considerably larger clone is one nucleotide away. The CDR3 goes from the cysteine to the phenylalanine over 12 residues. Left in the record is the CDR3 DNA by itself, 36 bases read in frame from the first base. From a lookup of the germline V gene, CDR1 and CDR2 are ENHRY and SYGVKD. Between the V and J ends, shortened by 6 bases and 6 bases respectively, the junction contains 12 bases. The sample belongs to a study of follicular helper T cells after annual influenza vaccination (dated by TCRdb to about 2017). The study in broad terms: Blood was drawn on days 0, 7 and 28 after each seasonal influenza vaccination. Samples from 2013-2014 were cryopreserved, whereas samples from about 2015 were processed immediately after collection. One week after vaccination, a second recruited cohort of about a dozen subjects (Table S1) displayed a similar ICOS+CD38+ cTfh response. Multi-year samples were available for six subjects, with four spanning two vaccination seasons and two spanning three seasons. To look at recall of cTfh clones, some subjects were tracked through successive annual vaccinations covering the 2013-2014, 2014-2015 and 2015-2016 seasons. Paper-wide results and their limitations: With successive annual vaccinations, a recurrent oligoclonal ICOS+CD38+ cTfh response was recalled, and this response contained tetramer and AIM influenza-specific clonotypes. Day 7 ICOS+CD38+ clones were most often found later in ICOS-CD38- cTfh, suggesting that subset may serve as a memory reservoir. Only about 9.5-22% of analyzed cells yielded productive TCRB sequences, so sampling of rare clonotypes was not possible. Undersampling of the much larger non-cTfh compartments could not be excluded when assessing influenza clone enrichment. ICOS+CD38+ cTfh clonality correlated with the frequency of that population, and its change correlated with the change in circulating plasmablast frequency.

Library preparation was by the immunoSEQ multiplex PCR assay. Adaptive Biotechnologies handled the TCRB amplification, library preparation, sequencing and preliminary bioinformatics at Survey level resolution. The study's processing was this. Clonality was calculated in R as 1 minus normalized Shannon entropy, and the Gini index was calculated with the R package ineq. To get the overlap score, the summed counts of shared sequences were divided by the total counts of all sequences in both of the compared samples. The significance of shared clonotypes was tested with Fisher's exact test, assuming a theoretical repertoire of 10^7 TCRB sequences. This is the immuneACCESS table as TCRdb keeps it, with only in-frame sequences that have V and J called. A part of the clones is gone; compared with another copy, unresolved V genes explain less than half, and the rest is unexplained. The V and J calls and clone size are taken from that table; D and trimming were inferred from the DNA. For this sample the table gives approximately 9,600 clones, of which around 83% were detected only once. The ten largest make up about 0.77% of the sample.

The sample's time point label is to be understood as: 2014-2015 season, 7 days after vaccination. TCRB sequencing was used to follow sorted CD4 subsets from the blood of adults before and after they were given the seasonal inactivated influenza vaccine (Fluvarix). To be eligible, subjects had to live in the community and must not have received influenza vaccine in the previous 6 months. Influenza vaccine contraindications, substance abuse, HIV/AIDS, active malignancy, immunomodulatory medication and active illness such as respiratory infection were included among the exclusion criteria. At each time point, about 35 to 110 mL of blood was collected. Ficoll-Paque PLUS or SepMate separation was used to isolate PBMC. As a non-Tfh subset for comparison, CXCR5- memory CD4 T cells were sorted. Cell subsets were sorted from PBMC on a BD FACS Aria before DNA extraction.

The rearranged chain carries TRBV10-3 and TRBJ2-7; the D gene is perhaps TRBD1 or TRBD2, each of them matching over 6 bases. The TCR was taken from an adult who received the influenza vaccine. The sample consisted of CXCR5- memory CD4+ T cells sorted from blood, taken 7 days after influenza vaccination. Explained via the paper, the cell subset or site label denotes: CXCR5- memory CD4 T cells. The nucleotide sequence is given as TGTGCCATCAGGAAAGGGGGAGGCGAGCAGTACTTC. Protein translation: CAIRKGGGEQYF.